Listed below are T cell receptor beta chains from one sample, sequenced in a study of blood T cell repertoires in COVID-19. The protocol was immunoSEQ multiplex PCR, while the TCRdb copy is restricted to in-frame clones and leaves out a portion. The sample holds about 140,000 clones, over 65% seen once. The material sequenced was peripheral blood. These receptors all come from a man over 45 with acute or convalescent COVID-19. CDR3s include the opening cysteine and the closing phenylalanine or tryptophan. D genes are given only for firm matches. Clone size is given for some rows only: seen once, a few or many times, or a class if the clone is expanded.

TRBV9	.	TRBD1	TRBJ1-2	CASSEDRGNYGYTF	TGTGCCAGCAGCGAGGACAGGGGAAACTATGGCTACACCTTC
TRBV19	few	.	TRBJ1-5	CASSLSTGPNQPQHF	TGTGCCAGTAGTCTGTCGACAGGCCCGAATCAGCCCCAGCATTTT
TRBV5-1	once	TRBD1	TRBJ2-6	CASSEGQYSGANVLTF	TGCGCCAGCAGCGAGGGACAGTACTCTGGGGCCAACGTCCTGACTTTC
TRBV9	.	TRBD2	TRBJ2-3	CASSIRTSGGTTDTQYF	TGTGCCAGCAGCATCCGGACTAGCGGGGGCACCACAGATACGCAGTATTTT
TRBV6-1	.	TRBD1	TRBJ1-2	CASSEGAAGGQGGYTF	TGTGCCAGCAGTGAAGGGGCCGCAGGGGGCCAGGGTGGCTACACCTTC
TRBV6-5	.	.	TRBJ1-5	CASSYELNQPQHF	TGTGCCAGCAGTTACGAGCTCAATCAGCCCCAGCATTTT
TRBV7-2	.	.	TRBJ2-1	CASSPDFGGEQFF	TGTGCCAGCAGCCCAGACTTTGGAGGAGAGCAGTTCTTC
TRBV11-3	.	.	TRBJ2-3	CASSLAGTQPSTDTQYF	TGTGCCAGCAGCTTAGCCGGGACACAACCTAGCACAGATACGCAGTATTTT
TRBV11-3	.	.	TRBJ1-1	CASSFRGYTEAFF	TGTGCCAGCAGCTTTAGGGGCTACACTGAAGCTTTCTTT
TRBV18	.	TRBD1	TRBJ2-1	CASSPGQGHEQFF	TGTGCCAGCTCACCAGGACAGGGGCACGAGCAGTTCTTC
TRBV5-3	.	TRBD2	TRBJ2-2	CARSLGGGTRDTGELFF	TGTGCCAGAAGCTTGGGCGGGGGTACTCGAGACACCGGGGAGCTGTTTTTT
TRBV30	.	.	TRBJ1-1	CAWSRFGTEAFF	TGTGCCTGGAGTCGGTTTGGCACTGAAGCTTTCTTT
TRBV4-2	.	TRBD1	TRBJ2-3	CASSQEIDRPGGDTQYF	TGTGCCAGCAGCCAAGAGATAGACAGGCCAGGGGGAGATACGCAGTATTTT
TRBV6-5	.	TRBD1	TRBJ2-1	CASSLQGGEQFF	TGTGCCAGCAGCTTACAGGGGGGCGAGCAGTTCTTC
TRBV5-1	.	.	TRBJ1-1	CASSLTRNTEAFF	TGCGCCAGCAGCTTGACGAGAAACACTGAAGCTTTCTTT
TRBV5-1	.	TRBD1	TRBJ2-5	CASSLGRTGNLETQYF	TGCGCCAGCAGCTTGGGCAGGACAGGGAATTTGGAGACCCAGTACTTC
TRBV19	once	TRBD1	TRBJ1-1	CASRDRGQLGTEAFF	TGTGCCAGTAGGGACAGGGGGCAACTGGGCACTGAAGCTTTCTTT
TRBV5-1	.	TRBD2	TRBJ2-3	CASSLTRGAPDTQYF	TGCGCCAGCAGCTTGACGCGGGGGGCCCCAGATACGCAGTATTTT
TRBV6-5	few	.	TRBJ1-1	CASSYGGVTWNTEAFF	TGTGCCAGCAGTTACGGAGGGGTCACATGGAACACTGAAGCTTTCTTT
TRBV2	.	.	TRBJ2-3	CASTGQSTDTQYF	TGTGCCAGCACCGGACAGAGCACAGATACGCAGTATTTT
TRBV2	.	TRBD1	TRBJ2-1	CASSGQGSYNEQFF	TGTGCCAGCAGCGGACAGGGGTCCTACAATGAGCAGTTCTTC
TRBV30	.	TRBD1	TRBJ1-5	CAWGAPGGAGQPQHF	TGTGCCTGGGGGGCGCCAGGGGGCGCGGGGCAGCCCCAGCATTTT
TRBV7-8	.	TRBD2	TRBJ2-1	CASSLLPGGATFF	TGTGCCAGCAGCTTATTGCCGGGGGGGGCGACGTTCTTC
TRBV11-3	.	TRBD1	TRBJ2-2	CASSSSTGRNTGELFF	TGTGCCAGCAGCTCATCGACAGGGAGGAACACCGGGGAGCTGTTTTTT
TRBV2	.	.	TRBJ1-1	CASSVRGMNTEAFF	TGTGCCAGCAGTGTAAGGGGGATGAACACTGAAGCTTTCTTT
TRBV11-3	.	TRBD1	TRBJ2-3	CASSLEGTGGPDTQYF	TGTGCCAGCAGCTTAGAGGGGACAGGGGGCCCAGATACGCAGTATTTT
TRBV19	.	.	TRBJ1-3	CASSTTGGTGNTIYF	TGTGCCAGTAGTACCACCGGGGGGACTGGAAACACCATATATTTT
TRBV5-1	.	.	TRBJ1-6	CASSSPVGGDNSPLHF	TGCGCCAGCAGCTCCCCCGTGGGGGGGGATAATTCACCCCTCCACTTT
TRBV11-1	once	.	TRBJ2-4	CASSYGGDLAKNIQYF	TGTGCCAGCAGTTATGGAGGAGATCTAGCCAAAAACATTCAGTACTTC
TRBV7-3	.	.	TRBJ2-6	CASSPGAQGSGANVLTF	TGTGCCAGCAGCCCAGGGGCTCAGGGGTCCGGGGCCAACGTCCTGACTTTC
TRBV7-8	.	TRBD1	TRBJ2-1	CASSLGGQSNEQFF	TGTGCCAGCAGCTTAGGGGGACAGTCCAATGAGCAGTTCTTC
TRBV5-1	few	TRBD1	TRBJ2-3	CASSLGQGAFDTQYF	TGCGCCAGCAGCTTGGGACAGGGGGCATTCGATACGCAGTATTTT